This TCR beta chain originates from a study of blood T cells in healthy people across ages (dated by TCRdb to 2013 to 2016). Notes on the research overall: In model experiments, template switching captured roughly one uniquely barcoded TCR beta cDNA molecule for every two T cells. Using the same blood draw, the study looked at two additional independent replicas of 1 million unique cDNA reads for two donors, one aged 18 to 30 and the other aged 80 or older. Donors of different ages were randomly distributed across sequencing lanes to avoid experimental bias. The study measured age-related changes in TCR beta repertoire diversity using deep sequencing normalized with unique cDNA molecular identifiers. Donors were grouped into four age groups: young (average approximately 15 years), middle-aged (about 40), aged (around 60) and long-lived (approximately 82). Here is what the overall study found, with its caveats: The CMV infection status of donors was not known, potentially confounding age-related changes in expanded clonotypes. Conclusive comparison of naive and antigen-experienced compartments was prevented by the profiling of bulk unsorted PBMCs. The long-lived group showed more naive CD4+ T cells, fewer expanded clones and increased TCR diversity than the aged group, suggesting age selection. There was a strong correlation between observed TCR beta diversity and the percentage of naive T cells measured by flow cytometry. Total diversity estimates from one million sequenced T cells were considered lower bounds and underestimates. Observed TCR beta diversity per million T cells fell roughly linearly with age, and a significant reduction was already apparent by age roughly 40.

Library preparation employed 5' RACE. Sequencer: Illumina HiSeq 2500. A second roughly 6 to 12 cycle PCR used a sample-barcoded 5' primer and a J-beta primer mix. A unique molecular identifier was introduced onto each TCR beta cDNA molecule by a template-switch 5' adaptor carrying 12 random nucleotides. At least 2.5 million CDR3-containing paired-end reads were obtained from each sample. First-strand cDNA was synthesized from all RNA with the Mint cDNA synthesis kit, primed by a TRBC-specific oligonucleotide. Following uracil-DNA glycosylase treatment, a first 18-cycle PCR with universal primers M1SS and BC2_uni_R was performed on all cDNA. The original methods were these. For normalization, 1 million high-quality reads were randomly selected from each sample, with every read carrying a distinct molecular identifier. Reads with shared molecular identifiers were discarded instead of being binned into consensus sequences. MiTCR, set to a Q25 quality threshold and the strictest error-elimination algorithm, was used for CDR3 identification, clonotype clustering and error correction. Lower-bound total TCR beta diversity was estimated with a nonparametric unseen species model using Euler transformation. The raw public reads went through TCRdb reprocessing: fastp at Q25, MiXCR clone calling, in-frame beta chains kept. Rows are unified per CDR3 protein, each entry keeping the most common DNA and genes. TCRdb's processing, not the authors' own work, is the source of the V and J calls. Present in this sample are over 1.5 million distinct CDR3 sequences, about 50% of which were seen just once. 2.1% of the sample is held by the ten biggest clonotypes.

CDR1 and CDR2 are read off the germline V gene as SGHAT and FQNNGV. Taken from cysteine to phenylalanine, the CDR3 has 17 residues. Only CDR3 DNA remains: 51 bases, in frame from the first base. Note on this clonotype: Its specific antigen is unknown. Nothing much larger sits one base from this clone, and base qualities are not available.

Systemically healthy Caucasian individuals from Russia, some 40 in total and aged roughly 6 to 90 years, were included as donors. Each donor gave about 11 milliliters of peripheral blood, drawn into EDTA-treated Vacutainer tubes. PBMCs were isolated by Ficoll-Paque density-gradient centrifugation, with at least 6.5 million obtained per sample. Trizol reagent was used to extract total RNA from the PBMCs, yielding at least 6 micrograms per sample. For every donor, flow cytometry on a PBMC aliquot measured the percentage of naive CD45RAhigh/CD27high T cells. The specimen sequenced was blood. This chain joins TRBV11-2 to TRBJ2-4, and TRBD2 aligns with 7 junction nucleotides. The closer fit of TRBJ2-1 to the DNA end suggests the J call may be wrong. This TCR was sampled from a woman aged 40-49 years in good health. DNA sequence: TGTGCCAGCAGCACACCTAGCGGCAGTATAGCCAAAAACATTCAGTTCTTC. Its coded protein is CASSTPSGSIAKNIQFF.